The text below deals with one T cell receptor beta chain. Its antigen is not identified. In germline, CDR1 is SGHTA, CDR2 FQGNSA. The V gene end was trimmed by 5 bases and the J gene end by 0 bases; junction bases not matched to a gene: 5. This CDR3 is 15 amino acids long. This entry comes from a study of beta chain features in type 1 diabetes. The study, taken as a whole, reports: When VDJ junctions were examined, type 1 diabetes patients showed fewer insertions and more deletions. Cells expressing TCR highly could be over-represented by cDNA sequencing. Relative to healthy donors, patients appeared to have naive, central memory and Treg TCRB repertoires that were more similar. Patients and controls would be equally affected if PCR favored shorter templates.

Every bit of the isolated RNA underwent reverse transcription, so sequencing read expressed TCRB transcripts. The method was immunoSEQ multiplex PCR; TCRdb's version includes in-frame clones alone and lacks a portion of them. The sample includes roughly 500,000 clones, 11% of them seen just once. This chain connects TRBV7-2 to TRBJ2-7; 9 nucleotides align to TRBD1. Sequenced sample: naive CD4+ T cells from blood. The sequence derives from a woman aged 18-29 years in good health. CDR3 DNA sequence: TGTGCCAGCAGCAGCCGACAGGGGGACTCCTACGAGCAGTACTTC. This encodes CASSSRQGDSYEQYF.